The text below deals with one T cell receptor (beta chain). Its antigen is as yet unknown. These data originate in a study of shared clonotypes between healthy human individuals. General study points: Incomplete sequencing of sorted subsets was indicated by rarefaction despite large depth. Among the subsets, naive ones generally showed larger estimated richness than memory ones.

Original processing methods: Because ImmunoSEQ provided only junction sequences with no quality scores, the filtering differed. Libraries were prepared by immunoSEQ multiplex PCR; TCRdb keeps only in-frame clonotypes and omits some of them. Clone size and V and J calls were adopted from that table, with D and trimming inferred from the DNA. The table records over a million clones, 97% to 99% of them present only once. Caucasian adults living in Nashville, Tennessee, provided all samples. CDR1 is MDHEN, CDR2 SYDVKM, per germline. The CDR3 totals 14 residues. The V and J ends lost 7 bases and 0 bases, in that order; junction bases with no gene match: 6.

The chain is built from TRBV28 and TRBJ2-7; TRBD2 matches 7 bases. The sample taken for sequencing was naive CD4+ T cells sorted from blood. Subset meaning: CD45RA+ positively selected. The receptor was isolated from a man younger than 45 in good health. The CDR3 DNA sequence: TGTGCCAGCAACCCGGGGGGTTTCTCCTACGAGCAGTACTTC. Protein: CASNPGGFSYEQYF.